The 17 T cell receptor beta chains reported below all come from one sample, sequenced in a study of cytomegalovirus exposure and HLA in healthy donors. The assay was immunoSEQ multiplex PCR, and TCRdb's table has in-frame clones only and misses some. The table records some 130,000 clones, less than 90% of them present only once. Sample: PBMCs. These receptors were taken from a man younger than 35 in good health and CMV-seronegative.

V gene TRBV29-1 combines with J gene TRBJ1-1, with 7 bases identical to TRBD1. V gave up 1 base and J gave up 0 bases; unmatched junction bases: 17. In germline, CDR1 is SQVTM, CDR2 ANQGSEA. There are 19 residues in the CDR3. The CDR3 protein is CSVEVHTIGRGYLNTEAFF. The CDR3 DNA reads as TGCAGCGTTGAAGTCCATACCATCGGCAGGGGGTATTTGAACACTGAAGCTTTCTTT.

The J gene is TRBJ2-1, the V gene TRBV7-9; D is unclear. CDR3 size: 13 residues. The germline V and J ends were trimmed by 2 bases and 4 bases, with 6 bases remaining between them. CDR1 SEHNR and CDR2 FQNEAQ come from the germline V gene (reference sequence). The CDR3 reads CASSLQVYNEQFF. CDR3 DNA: TGTGCCAGCAGCTTACAGGTTTACAATGAGCAGTTCTTC.

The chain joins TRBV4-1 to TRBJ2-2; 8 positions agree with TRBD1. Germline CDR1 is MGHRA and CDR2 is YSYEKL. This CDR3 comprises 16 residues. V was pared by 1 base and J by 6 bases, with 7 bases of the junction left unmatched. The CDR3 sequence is CASSQGAGGAPGELFF. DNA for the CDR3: TGCGCCAGCAGCCAAGGGGCAGGGGGCGCGCCCGGGGAGCTGTTTTTT.

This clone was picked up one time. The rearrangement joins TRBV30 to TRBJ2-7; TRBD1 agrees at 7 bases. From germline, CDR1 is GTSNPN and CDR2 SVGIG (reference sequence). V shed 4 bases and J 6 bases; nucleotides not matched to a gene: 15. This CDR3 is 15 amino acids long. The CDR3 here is CAWKRQGVKLVEQYF. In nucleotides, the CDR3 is TGTGCCTGGAAAAGACAGGGCGTAAAGTTAGTCGAGCAGTACTTC.

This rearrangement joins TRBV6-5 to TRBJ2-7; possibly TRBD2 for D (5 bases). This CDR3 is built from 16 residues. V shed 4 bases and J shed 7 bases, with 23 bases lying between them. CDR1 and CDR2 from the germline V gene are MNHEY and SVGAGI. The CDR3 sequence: CASSFDSARGKKEQYF. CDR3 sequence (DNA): TGTGCCAGCAGTTTCGATAGCGCGAGAGGGAAAAAGGAGCAGTACTTC.

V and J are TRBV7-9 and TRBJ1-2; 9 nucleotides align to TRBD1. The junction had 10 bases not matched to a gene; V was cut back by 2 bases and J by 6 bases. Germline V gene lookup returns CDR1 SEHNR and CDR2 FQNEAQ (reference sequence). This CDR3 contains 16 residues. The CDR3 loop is CASSLNWDRAHHGYTF. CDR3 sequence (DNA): TGTGCCAGCAGCTTAAATTGGGACAGGGCCCATCATGGCTACACCTTC. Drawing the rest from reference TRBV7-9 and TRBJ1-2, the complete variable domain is DTGVSQNPRHKITKRGQNVTFRCDPISEHNRLYWYRQTLGQGPEFLTYFQNEAQLEKSRLLSDRFSAERPKGSFSTLEIQRTEQGDSAMYLCASSLNWDRAHHGYTFGSGTRLTVV.

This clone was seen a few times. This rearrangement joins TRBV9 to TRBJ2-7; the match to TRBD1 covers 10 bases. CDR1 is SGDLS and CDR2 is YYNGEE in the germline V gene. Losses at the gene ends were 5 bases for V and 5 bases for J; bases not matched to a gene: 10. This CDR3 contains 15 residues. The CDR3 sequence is CASSAPSDRGNEQYF. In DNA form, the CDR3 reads TGTGCCAGCAGTGCCCCATCGGACAGGGGGAACGAGCAGTACTTC.

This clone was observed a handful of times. CDR3 amino acids: CARVAGQGVGNQPQHF. DNA for the CDR3: TGTGCCAGGGTTGCTGGACAGGGAGTAGGGAATCAGCCCCAGCATTTT. J is TRBJ1-5 and V is TRBV7-9; TRBD1 aligns across 8 bases. J was trimmed by 4 bases and V by 9 bases; bases with no gene match: 14. Germline loops: CDR1 SEHNR, CDR2 FQNEAQ (reference sequence). CDR3 length: 16 residues.

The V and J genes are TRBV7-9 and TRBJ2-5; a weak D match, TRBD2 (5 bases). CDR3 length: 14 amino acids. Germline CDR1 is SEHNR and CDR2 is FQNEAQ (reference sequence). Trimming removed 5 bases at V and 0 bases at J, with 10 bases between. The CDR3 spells CASSGPGNQETQYF. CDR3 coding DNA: TGTGCCAGCAGCGGTCCGGGGAACCAAGAGACCCAGTACTTC.

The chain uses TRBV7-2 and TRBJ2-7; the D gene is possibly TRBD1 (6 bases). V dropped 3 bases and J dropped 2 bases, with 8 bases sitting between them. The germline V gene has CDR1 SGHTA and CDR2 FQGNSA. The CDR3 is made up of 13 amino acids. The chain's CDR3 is CASSFRDTYEQYF. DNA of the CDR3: TGTGCCAGCAGCTTCCGGGACACCTACGAGCAGTACTTC.

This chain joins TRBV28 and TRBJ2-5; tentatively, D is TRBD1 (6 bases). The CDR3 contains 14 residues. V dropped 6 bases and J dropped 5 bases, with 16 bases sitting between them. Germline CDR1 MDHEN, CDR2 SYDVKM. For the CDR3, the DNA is TGTGCCAGCAGCCCGATGGGGGCCGGGGAGACCCAGTACTTC. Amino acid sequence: CASSPMGAGETQYF.

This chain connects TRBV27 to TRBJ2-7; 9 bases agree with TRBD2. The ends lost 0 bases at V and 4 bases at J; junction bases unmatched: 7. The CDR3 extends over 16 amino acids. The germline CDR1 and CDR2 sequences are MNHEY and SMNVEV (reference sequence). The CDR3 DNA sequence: TGTGCCAGCAGTTTATCCGAGGGACTAGCCGGGTACGAGCAGTACTTC. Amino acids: CASSLSEGLAGYEQYF.

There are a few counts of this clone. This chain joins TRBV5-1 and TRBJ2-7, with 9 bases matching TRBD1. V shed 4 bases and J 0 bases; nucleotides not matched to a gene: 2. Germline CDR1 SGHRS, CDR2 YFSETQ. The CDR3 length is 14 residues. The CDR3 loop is CASSGTGSSYEQYF. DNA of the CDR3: TGCGCCAGCAGCGGGACAGGGAGCTCCTACGAGCAGTACTTC.

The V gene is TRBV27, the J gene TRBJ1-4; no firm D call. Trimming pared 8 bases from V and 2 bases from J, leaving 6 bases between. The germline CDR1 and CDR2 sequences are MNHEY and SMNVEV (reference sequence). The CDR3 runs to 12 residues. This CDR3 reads CASGATNEKLFF. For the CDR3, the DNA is TGTGCCAGCGGTGCGACTAATGAAAAACTGTTTTTT.

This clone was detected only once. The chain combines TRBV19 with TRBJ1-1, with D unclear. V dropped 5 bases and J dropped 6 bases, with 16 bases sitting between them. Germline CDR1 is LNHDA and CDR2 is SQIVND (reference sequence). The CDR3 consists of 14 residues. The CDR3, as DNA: TGTGCCAGTAGTCCTACCGCGACCGGGGCTGAAGCTTTCTTT. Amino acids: CASSPTATGAEAFF.

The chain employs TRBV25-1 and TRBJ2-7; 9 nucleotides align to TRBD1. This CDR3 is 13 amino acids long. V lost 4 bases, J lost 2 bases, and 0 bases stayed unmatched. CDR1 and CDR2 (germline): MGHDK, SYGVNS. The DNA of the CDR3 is TGTGCCAGCAGTGGGACAGGGGCCTACGAGCAGTACTTC. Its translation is CASSGTGAYEQYF.

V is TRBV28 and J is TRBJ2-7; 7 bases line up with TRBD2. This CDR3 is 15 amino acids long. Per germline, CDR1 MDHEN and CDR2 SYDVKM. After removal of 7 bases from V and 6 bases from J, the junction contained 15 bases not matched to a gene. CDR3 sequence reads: CASKHFFSGASEQYF. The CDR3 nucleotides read TGTGCCAGCAAACACTTTTTCAGCGGGGCGTCCGAGCAGTACTTC.